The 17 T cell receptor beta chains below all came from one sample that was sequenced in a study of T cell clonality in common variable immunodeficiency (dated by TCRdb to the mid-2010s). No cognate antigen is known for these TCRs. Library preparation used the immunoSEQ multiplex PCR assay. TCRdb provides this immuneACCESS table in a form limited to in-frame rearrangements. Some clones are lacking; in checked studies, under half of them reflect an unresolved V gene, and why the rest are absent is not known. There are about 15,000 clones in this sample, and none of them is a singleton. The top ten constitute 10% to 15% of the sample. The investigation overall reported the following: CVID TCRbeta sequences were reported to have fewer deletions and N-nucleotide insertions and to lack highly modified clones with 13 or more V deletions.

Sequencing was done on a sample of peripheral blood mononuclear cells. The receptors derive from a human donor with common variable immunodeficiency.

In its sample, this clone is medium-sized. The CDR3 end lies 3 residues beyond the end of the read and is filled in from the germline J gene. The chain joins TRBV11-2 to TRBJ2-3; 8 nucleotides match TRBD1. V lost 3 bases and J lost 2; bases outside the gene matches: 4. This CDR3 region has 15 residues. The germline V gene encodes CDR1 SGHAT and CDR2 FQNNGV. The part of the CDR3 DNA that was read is TGTGCCAGCAGCTTTTGGACAGGGCACACAGATACG. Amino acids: CASSFWTGHTDT. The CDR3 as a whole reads CASSFWTGHTDTQYF.

The CDR3: CAWSGGQPQHF. CDR3 bases read: TGTGCCTGGAGCGGTGGTCAGCCC. The chain employs TRBV30 and TRBJ1-5; unclear D gene. Read coverage stops 3 residues before the CDR3 terminus; the germline J gene supplies the remainder. The V gene lost 3 bases and the J gene lost 6 bases, with 6 bases spanning the gap. The germline V gene has CDR1 GTSNPN and CDR2 SVGIG (reference sequence). CDR3 length: 11 residues. Complete variable domain (other parts from reference TRBV30 and TRBJ1-5): SQTIHQWPATLVQPVGSPLSLECTVEGTSNPNLYWYRQAAGRGLQLLFYSVGIGQISSEVPQNLSASRPQDRQFILSSKKLLLSDSGFYLCAWSGGQPQHFGDGTRLSIL.

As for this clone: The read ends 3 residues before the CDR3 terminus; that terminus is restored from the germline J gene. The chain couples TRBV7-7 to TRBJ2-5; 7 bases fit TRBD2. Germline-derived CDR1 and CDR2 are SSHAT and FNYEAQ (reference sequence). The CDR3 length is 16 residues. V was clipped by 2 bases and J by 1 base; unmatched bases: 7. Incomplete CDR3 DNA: TGTGCCAGCAGCTTATCAGGCCGGGGGGTCCAAGAGACC. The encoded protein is CASSLSGRGVQET. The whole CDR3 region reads CASSLSGRGVQETQYF.

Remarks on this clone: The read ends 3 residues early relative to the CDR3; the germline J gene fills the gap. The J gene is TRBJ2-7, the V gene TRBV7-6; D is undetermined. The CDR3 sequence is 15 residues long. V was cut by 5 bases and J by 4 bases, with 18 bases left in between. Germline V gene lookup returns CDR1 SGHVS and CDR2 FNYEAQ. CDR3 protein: CASSKRAFGRYEQYF. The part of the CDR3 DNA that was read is TGTGCCAGCAGCAAAAGGGCGTTCGGTAGATACGAG.

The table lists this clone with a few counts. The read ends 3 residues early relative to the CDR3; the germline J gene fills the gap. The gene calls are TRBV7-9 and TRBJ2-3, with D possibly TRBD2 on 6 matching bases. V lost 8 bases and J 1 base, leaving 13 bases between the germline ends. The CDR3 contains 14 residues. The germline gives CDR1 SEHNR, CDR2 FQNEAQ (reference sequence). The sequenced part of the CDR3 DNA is TGTGCCAGCCGCGGCGGGGTCGGCACAGATACG. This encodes CASRGGVGTDT. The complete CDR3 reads CASRGGVGTDTQYF.

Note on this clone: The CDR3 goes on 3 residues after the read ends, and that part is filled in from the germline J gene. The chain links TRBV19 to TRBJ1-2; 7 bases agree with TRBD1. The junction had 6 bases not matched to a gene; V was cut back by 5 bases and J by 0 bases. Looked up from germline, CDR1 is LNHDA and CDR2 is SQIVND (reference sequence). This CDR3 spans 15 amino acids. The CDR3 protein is CASSPGTVANYGYTF. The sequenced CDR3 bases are TGTGCCAGTAGTCCCGGGACAGTGGCTAACTATGGC.

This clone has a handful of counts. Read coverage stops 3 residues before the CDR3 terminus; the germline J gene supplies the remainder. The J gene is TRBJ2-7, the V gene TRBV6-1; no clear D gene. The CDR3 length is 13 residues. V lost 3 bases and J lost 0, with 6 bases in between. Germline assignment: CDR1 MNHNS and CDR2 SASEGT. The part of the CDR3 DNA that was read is TGTGCCAGCAGTGAGGTCAGCTCCTACGAG. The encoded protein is CASSEVSSYE. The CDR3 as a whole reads CASSEVSSYEQYF.

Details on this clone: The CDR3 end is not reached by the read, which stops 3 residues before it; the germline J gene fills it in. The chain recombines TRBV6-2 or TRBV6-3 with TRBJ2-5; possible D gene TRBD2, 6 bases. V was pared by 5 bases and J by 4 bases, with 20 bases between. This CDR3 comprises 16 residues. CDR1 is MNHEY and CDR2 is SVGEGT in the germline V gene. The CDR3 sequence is CASSPYTGVTGETQYF. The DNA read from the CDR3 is TGTGCCAGCAGTCCTTATACGGGGGTAACGGGAGAGACC.

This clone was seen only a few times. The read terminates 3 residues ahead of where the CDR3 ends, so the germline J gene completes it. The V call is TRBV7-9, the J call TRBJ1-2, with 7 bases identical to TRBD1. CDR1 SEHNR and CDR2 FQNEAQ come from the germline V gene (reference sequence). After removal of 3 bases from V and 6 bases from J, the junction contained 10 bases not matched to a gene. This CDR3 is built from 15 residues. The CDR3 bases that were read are TGTGCCAGCAGCTTTAGGTCAGGGGGTGGCCATGGC. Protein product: CASSFRSGGGHG. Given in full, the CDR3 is CASSFRSGGGHGYTF. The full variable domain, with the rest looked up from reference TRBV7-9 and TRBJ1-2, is DTGVSQNPRHKITKRGQNVTFRCDPISEHNRLYWYRQTLGQGPEFLTYFQNEAQLEKSRLLSDRFSAERPKGSFSTLEIQRTEQGDSAMYLCASSFRSGGGHGYTFGSGTRLTVV.

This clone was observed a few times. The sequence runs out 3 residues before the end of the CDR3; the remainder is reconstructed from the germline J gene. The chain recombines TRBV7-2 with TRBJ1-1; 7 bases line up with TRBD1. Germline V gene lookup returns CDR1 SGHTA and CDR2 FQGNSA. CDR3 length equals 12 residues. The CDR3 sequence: CASSLETGKAFF. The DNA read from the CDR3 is TGTGCCAGCAGCCTAGAGACAGGGAAA. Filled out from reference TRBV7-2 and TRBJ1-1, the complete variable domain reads GAGVSQSPSNKVTEKGKDVELRCDPISGHTALYWYRQSLGQGLEFLIYFQGNSAPDKSGLPSDRFSAERTGGSVSTLTIQRTQQEDSAVYLCASSLETGKAFFGQGTRLTVV.

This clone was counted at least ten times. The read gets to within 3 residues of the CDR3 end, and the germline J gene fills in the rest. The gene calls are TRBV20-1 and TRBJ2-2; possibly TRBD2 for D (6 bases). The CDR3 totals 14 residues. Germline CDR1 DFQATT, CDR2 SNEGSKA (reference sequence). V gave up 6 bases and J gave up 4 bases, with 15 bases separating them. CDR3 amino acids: CSAPRGLSTGELFF. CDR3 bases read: TGCAGTGCCCCACGGGGGTTGAGCACCGGGGAG.

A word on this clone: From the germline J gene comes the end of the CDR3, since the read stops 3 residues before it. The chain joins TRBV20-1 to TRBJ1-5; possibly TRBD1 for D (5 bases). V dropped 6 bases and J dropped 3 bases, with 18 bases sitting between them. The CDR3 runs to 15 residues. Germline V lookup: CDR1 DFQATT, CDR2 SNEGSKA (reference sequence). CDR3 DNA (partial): TGCAGTGCCCCCGAACCAGGGTTACTCAATCAGCCC. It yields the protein CSAPEPGLLNQP. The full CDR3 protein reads CSAPEPGLLNQPQHF.

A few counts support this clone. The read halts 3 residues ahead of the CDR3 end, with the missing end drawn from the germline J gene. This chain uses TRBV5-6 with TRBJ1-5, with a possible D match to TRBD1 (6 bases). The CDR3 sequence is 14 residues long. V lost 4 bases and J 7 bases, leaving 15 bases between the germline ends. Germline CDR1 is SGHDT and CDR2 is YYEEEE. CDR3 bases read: TGTGCCAGCAGCCCCGGGGGGGGCTCGCAGCCC. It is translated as CASSPGGGSQP. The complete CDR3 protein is CASSPGGGSQPQHF.

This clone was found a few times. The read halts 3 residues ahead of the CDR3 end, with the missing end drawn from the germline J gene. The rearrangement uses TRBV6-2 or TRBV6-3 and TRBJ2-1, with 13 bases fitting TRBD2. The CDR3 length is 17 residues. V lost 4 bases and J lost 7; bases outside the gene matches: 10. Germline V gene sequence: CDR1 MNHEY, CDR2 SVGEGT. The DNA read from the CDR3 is TGTGCCAGCAGTTGGGGGACTAGCGGGAATCTGGGTAATGAG. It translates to CASSWGTSGNLGNE. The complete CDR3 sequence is CASSWGTSGNLGNEQFF.

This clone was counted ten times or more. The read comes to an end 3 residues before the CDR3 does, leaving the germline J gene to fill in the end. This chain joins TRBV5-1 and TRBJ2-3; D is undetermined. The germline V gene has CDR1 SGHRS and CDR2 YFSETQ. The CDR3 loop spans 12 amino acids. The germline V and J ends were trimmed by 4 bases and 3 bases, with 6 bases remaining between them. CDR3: CASSPRTDTQYF. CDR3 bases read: TGCGCCAGCAGCCCTCGGACAGATACG.

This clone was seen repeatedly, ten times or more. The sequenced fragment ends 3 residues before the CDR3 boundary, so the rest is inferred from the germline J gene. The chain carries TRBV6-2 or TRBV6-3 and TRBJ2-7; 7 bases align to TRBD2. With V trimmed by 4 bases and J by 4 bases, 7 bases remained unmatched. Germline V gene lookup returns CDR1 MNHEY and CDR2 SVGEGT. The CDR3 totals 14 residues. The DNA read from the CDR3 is TGTGCCAGCAGTTCCCGGGGGGTTCGGTACGAG. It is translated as CASSSRGVRYE. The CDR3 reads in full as CASSSRGVRYEQYF.

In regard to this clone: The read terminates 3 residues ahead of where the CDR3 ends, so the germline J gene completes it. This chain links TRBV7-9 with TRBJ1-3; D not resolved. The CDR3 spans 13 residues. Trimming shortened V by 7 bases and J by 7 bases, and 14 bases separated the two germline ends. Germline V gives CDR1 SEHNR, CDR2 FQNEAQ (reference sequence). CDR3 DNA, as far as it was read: TGTGCCAGCACCCTCATTGGCGGGAACACC. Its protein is CASTLIGGNT. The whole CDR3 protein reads CASTLIGGNTIYF.